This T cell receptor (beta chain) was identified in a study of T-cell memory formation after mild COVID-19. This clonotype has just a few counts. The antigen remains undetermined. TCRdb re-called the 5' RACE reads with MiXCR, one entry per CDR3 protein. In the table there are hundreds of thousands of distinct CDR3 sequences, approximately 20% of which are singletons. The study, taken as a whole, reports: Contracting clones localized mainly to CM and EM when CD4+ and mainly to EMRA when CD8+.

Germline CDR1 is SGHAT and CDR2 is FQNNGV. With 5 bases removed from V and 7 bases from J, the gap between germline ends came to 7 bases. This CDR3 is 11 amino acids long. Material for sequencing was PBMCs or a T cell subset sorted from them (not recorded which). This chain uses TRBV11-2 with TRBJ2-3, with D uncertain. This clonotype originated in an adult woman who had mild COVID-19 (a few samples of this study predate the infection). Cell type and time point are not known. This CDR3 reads CASSPLYTQYF. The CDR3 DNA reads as TGTGCCAGCAGCCCACTGTATACGCAGTATTTT.